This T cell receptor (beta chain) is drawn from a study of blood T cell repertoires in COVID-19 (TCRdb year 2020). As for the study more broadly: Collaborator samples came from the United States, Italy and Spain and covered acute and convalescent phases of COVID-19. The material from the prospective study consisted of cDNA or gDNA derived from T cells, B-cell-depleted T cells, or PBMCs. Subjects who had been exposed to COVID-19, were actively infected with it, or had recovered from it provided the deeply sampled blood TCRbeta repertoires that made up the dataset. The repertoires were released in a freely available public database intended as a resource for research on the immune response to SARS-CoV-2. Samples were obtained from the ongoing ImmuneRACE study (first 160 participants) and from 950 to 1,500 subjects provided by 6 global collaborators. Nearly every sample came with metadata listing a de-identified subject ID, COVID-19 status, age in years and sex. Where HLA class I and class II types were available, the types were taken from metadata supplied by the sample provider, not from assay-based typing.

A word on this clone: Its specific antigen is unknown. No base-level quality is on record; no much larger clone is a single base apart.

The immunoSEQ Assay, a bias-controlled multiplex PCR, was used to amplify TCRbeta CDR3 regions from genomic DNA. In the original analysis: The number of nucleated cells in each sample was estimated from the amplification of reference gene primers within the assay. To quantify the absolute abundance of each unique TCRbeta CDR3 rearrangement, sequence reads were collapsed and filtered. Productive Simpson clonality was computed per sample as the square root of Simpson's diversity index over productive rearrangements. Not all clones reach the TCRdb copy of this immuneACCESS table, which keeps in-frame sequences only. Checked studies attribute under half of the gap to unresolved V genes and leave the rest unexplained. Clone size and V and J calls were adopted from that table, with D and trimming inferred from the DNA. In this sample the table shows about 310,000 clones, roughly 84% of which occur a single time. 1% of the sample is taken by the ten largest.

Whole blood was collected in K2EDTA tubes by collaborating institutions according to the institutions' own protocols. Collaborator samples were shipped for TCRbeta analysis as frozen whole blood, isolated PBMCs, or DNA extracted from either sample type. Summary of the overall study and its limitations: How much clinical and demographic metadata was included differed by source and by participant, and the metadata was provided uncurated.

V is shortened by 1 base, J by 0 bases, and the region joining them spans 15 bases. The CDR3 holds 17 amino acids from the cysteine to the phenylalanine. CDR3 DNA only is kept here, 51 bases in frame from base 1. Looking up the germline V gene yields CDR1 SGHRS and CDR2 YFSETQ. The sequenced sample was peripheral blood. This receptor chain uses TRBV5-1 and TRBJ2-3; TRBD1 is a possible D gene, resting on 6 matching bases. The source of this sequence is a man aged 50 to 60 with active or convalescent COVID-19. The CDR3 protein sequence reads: CASSLPPQGSSTDTQYF. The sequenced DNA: TGCGCCAGCAGCTTGCCCCCACAGGGTTCCAGCACAGATACGCAGTATTTT.